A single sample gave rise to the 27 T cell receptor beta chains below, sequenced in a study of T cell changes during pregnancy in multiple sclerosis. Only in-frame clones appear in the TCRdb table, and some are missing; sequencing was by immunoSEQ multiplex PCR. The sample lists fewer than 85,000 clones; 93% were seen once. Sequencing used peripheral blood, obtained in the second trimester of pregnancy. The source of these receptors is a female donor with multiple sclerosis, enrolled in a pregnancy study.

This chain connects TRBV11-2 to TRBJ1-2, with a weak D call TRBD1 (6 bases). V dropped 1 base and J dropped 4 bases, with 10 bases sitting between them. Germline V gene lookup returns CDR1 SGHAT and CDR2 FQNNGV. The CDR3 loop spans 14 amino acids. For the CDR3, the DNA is TGTGCCAGCAGCTTAGGCAGGGGCTCCTATGGCTACACCTTC. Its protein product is CASSLGRGSYGYTF.

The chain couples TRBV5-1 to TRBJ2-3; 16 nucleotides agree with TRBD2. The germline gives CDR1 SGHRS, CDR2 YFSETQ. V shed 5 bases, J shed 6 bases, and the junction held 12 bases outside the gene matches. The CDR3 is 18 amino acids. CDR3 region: CASRLEGLAGGPADTQYF. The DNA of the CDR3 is TGCGCCAGCAGACTGGAGGGACTAGCGGGGGGGCCAGCGGATACGCAGTATTTT.

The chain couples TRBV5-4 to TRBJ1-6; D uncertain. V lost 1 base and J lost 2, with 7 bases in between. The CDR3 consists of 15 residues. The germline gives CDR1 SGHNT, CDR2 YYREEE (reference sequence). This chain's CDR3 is CASSLWETYNSPLHF. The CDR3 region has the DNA TGTGCCAGCAGCTTGTGGGAGACCTATAATTCACCCCTCCACTTT.

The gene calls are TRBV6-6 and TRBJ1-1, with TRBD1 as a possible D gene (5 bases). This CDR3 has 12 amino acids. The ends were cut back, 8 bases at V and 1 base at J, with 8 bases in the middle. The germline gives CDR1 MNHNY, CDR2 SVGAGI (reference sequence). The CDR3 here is CASGRGNTEAFF. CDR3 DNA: TGTGCCAGCGGTAGGGGGAACACTGAAGCTTTCTTT.

The CDR3 region has the DNA TGTGCCAGCAGCTCCAGCGGGGGGCAGGAGACCCAGTACTTC. This codes for CASSSSGGQETQYF. The genes are TRBV5-4 and TRBJ2-5; 9 bases are a match to TRBD2. After removal of 3 bases from V and 5 bases from J, the junction contained 5 bases not matched to a gene. Germline values: CDR1 SGHNT, CDR2 YYREEE (reference sequence). CDR3 length: 14 residues.

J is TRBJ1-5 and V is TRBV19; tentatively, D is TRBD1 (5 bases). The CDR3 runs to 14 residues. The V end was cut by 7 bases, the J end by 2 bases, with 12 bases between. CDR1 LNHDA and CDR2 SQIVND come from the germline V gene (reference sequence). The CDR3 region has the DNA TGTGCCAGTAACTTAGGGGCGGGCAATCAGCCCCAGCATTTT. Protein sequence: CASNLGAGNQPQHF.

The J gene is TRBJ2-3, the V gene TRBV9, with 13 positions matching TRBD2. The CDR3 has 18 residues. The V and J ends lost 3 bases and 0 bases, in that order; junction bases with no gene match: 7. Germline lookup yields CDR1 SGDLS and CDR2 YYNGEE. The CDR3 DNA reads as TGTGCCAGCAGCGGACTAGCGGGGGGTCGTACTAGCACAGATACGCAGTATTTT. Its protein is CASSGLAGGRTSTDTQYF.

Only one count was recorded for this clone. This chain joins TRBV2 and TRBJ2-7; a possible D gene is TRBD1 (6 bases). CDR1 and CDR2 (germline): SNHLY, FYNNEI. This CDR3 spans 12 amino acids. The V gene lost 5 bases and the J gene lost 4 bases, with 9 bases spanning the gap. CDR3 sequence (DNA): TGTGCCAGCAGTCGTCAGGGGTACGAGCAGTACTTC. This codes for CASSRQGYEQYF.

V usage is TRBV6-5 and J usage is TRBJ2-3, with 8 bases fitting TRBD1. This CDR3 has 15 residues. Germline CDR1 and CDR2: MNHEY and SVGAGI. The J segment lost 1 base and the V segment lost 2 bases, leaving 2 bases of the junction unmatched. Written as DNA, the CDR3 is TGTGCCAGCAGTTACCTGGGACAGGGCACAGATACGCAGTATTTT. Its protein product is CASSYLGQGTDTQYF.

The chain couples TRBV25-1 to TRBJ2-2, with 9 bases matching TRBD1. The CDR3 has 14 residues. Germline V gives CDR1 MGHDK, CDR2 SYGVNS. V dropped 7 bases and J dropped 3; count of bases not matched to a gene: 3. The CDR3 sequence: CASTGTGYTGELFF. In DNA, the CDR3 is TGTGCCAGCACCGGGACAGGGTACACCGGGGAGCTGTTTTTT. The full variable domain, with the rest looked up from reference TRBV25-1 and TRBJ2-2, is EADIYQTPRYLVIGTGKKITLECSQTMGHDKMYWYQQDPGMELHLIHYSYGVNSTEKGDLSSESTVSRIRTEHFPLTLESARPSHTSQYLCASTGTGYTGELFFGEGSRLTVL.

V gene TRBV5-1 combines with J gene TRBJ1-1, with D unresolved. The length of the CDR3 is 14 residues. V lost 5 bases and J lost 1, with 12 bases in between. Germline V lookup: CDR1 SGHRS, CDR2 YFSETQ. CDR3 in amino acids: CASSSGSGNTEAFF. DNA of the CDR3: TGCGCCAGCAGTTCAGGATCCGGGAACACTGAAGCTTTCTTT.

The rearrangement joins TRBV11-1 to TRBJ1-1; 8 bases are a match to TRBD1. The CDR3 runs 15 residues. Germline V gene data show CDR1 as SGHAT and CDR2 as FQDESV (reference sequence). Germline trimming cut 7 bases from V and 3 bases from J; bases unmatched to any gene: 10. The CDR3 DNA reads TGTGCCAGCACCGACGGACAGGGAGGGCACACTGAAGCTTTCTTT. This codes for CASTDGQGGHTEAFF.

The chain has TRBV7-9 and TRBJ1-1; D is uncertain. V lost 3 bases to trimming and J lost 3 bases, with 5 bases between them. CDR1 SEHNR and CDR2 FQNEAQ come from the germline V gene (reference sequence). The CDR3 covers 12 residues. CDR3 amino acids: CASSFADTEAFF. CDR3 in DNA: TGTGCCAGCAGCTTTGCAGACACTGAAGCTTTCTTT.

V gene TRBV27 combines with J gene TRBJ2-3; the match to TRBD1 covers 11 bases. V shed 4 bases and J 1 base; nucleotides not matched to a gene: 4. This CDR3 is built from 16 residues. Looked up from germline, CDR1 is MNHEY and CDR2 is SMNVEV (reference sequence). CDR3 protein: CASSSGQGAGTDTQYF. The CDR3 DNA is TGTGCCAGCAGTTCTGGACAGGGGGCTGGCACAGATACGCAGTATTTT.

The DNA for the CDR3 is TGTGCCAGCAGTTACGCCGGGTACGAGCAGTACTTC. Translating it yields CASSYAGYEQYF. The rearrangement joins TRBV6-5 to TRBJ2-7; no clear D. The CDR3 consists of 12 residues. CDR1 is MNHEY and CDR2 is SVGAGI in the germline V gene. V was shortened by 2 bases and J by 4 bases, with 6 bases between the two germline ends.

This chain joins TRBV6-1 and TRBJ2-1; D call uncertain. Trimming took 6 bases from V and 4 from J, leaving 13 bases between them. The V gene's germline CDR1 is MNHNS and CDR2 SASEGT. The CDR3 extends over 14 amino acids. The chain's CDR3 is CASRTVGRYNEQFF. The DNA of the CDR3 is TGTGCCAGCAGAACGGTCGGCAGGTACAATGAGCAGTTCTTC.

CDR3 in amino acids: CASSPGLAGQETQYF. The CDR3 region has the DNA TGTGCCAGCTCACCGGGACTAGCGGGACAAGAGACCCAGTACTTC. This chain uses TRBV18 with TRBJ2-5; 13 positions agree with TRBD2. Losses at the gene ends were 3 bases for V and 2 bases for J; bases not matched to a gene: 0. The V gene's germline CDR1 is KGHSH and CDR2 LQKENI. This CDR3 is 15 amino acids long.

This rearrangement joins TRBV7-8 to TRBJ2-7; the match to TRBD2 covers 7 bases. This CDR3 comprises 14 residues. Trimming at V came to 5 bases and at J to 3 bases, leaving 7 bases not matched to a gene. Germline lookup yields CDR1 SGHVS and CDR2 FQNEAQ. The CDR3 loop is CASSPRGDGYEQYF. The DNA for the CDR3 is TGTGCCAGCAGCCCTCGGGGGGACGGCTACGAGCAGTACTTC.

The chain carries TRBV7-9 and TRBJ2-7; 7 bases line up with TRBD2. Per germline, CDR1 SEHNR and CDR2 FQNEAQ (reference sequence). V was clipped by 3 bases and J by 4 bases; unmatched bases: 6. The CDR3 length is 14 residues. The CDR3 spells CASSLGGLGYEQYF. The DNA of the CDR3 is TGTGCCAGCAGCTTGGGGGGGTTAGGGTACGAGCAGTACTTC.

CDR3: CASSPRDRARFGTQYF. DNA of the CDR3: TGTGCCAGCAGCCCCCGGGACAGGGCGAGGTTTGGTACGCAGTATTTT. This sequence joins TRBV14 and TRBJ2-3; 9 positions match TRBD1. Looked up from germline, CDR1 is SGHDN and CDR2 is FVKESK. V lost 4 bases, J lost 8 bases, and 13 bases stayed unmatched. The CDR3 runs 16 residues.

The CDR3 spells CASNPDRVRLEPQHF. CDR3 in DNA: TGTGCCAGCAACCCGGACAGGGTAAGATTGGAGCCCCAGCATTTT. The J gene is TRBJ1-5, the V gene TRBV21-1; TRBD1, the table's D call, lacks a check against the DNA. TRBV21-1 is a listed pseudogene. The CDR3 contains 15 residues.

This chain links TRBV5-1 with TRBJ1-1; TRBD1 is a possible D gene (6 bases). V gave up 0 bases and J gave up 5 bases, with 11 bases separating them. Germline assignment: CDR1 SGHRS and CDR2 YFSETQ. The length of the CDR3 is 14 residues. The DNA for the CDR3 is TGCGCCAGCAGCTTGGCGTACAGGGTTACTGAAGCTTTCTTT. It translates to CASSLAYRVTEAFF.

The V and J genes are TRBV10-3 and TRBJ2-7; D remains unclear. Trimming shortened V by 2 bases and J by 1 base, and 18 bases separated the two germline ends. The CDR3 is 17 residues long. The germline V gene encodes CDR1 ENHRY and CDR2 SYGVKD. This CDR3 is CAISETHSDLVSYEQYF. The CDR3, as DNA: TGTGCCATCAGTGAGACCCACTCCGATCTAGTTTCCTACGAGCAGTACTTC.

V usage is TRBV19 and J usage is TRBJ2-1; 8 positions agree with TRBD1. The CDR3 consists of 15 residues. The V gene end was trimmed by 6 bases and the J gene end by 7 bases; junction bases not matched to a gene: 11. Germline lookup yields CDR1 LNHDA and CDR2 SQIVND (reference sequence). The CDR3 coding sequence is TGTGCCAGTAGCCTATGGACAGGGCTCCATAATGAGCAGTTCTTC. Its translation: CASSLWTGLHNEQFF. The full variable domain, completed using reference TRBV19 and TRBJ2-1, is DGGITQSPKYLFRKEGQNVTLSCEQNLNHDAMYWYRQDPGQGLRLIYYSQIVNDFQKGDIAEGYSVSREKKESFPLTVTSAQKNPTAFYLCASSLWTGLHNEQFFGPGTRLTVL.

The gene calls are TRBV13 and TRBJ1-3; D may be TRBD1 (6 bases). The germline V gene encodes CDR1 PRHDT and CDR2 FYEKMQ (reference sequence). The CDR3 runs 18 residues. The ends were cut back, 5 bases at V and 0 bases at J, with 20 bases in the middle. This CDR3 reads CASSRVGNRASSGNTIYF. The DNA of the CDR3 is TGTGCCAGCAGCCGCGTCGGGAACAGGGCCTCCTCTGGAAACACCATATATTTT.

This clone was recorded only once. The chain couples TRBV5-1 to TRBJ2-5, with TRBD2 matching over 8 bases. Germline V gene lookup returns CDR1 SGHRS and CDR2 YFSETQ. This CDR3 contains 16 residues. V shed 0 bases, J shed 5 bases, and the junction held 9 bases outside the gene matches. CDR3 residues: CASSLEGRGVIETQYF. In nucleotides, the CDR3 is TGCGCCAGCAGCTTGGAGGGGCGGGGGGTTATCGAGACCCAGTACTTC. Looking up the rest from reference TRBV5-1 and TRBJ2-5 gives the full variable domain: KAGVTQTPRYLIKTRGQQVTLSCSPISGHRSVSWYQQTPGQGLQFLFEYFSETQRNKGNFPGRFSGRQFSNSRSEMNVSTLELGDSALYLCASSLEGRGVIETQYFGPGTRLLVL.

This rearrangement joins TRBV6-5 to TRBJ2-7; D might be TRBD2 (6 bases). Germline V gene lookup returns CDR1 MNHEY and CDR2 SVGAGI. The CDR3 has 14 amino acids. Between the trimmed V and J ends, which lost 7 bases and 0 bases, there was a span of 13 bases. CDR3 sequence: CASNQGGSSYEQYF. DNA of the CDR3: TGTGCCAGCAACCAAGGAGGGAGCTCCTACGAGCAGTACTTC.